This TCR beta chain was identified in a study of T cell repertoires in ileal Crohn's disease. Looking at the study overall: Postoperative therapy was given to about half: about 11 thiopurines, around 17 anti-TNF agents. Whole-study results and caveats: Sorted CD8 T cells held more high-frequency clones than CD4. Every patient over 26.8% clonality showed endoscopic recurrence. Clonal expansions were more frequent in active smokers than non-smokers at surgery.

Libraries were prepared by immunoSEQ multiplex PCR; TCRdb keeps only in-frame clonotypes and omits some of them. In the table there are 15,000 to 20,000 clones, roughly two thirds of which are singletons. As for this clone: Its specificity is unknown.

Germline loops: CDR1 DFQATT, CDR2 SNEGSKA (reference sequence). V dropped 5 bases and J dropped 6 bases, with 7 bases sitting between them. The length of the CDR3 is 11 residues. The gene calls are TRBV20-1 and TRBJ1-4, with a possible D match to TRBD1 (5 bases). The sequence was obtained from an adult with Crohn's disease. Sequencing was carried out using ileal tissue. CDR3 sequence (DNA): TGCAGTGCTTGGGGGGATGAAAAACTGTTTTTT. Its protein product is CSAWGDEKLFF.